This entry lists 32 T cell receptor beta chains sequenced from one sample in a study of T cells in Graves' hyperthyroidism and ophthalmopathy. Amplified regions were TCR beta CDR3 sequences from RNA transcripts. The TCR CDR3 first-round RT-PCR relied on the HTBI primer set. One entry per CDR3 protein, called by TCRdb with MiXCR from the multiplex PCR reads. The sample yields around 690,000 distinct CDR3 sequences, roughly 17% seen once. The sample was blood. These receptor sequences come from a man in his forties or fifties with Graves' hyperthyroidism.

In this sample, this clonotype turned up many times. The chain's CDR3 is CASRPQRGRFDEQYF. The DNA of the CDR3 is TGTGCCAGCAGACCACAACGCGGGAGGTTCGACGAGCAGTACTTC. The rearrangement uses TRBV6-1 and TRBJ2-7; 8 nucleotides match TRBD2. Germline-derived CDR1 and CDR2 are MNHNS and SASEGT. V shed 6 bases, J shed 5 bases, and the junction held 12 bases outside the gene matches. The CDR3 covers 15 residues.

V usage is TRBV6-6 and J usage is TRBJ2-1; TRBD1 aligns across 7 bases. Germline V gene sequence: CDR1 MNHNY, CDR2 SVGAGI (reference sequence). This CDR3 has 15 amino acids. V gave up 2 bases and J gave up 2 bases; unmatched junction bases: 3. The CDR3 sequence: CASSYRQGAYNEQFF. DNA of the CDR3: TGTGCCAGCAGTTACCGACAGGGAGCCTACAATGAGCAGTTCTTC.

The table lists this clonotype with many counts. This chain uses TRBV27 with TRBJ2-7; D gene ambiguous. There are 13 residues in the CDR3. Trimming pared 0 bases from V and 1 base from J, leaving 4 bases between. Germline CDR1 and CDR2: MNHEY and SMNVEV (reference sequence). CDR3 sequence reads: CASSLSLSYEQYF. The CDR3 region has the DNA TGTGCCAGCAGTTTATCCCTATCCTACGAGCAGTACTTC.

This clonotype has a count of ten or more. The genes are TRBV12-3 or TRBV12-4 and TRBJ1-2, with 7 bases that match TRBD1. The CDR3 sequence is 13 residues long. The V gene end was trimmed by 5 bases and the J gene end by 4 bases; junction bases not matched to a gene: 4. The CDR3 sequence: CASSEKGAYGYTF. For the CDR3, the DNA is TGTGCCAGCAGTGAGAAGGGGGCCTATGGCTACACCTTC.

This sequence joins TRBV4-1 and TRBJ1-5; 7 nucleotides match TRBD1. Trimming took 1 base from V and 4 from J; bases not matched to a gene: 4. Germline V gene data show CDR1 as MGHRA and CDR2 as YSYEKL. The CDR3 runs 15 residues. CDR3 protein: CASSQAATGNQPQHF. DNA of the CDR3: TGCGCCAGCAGCCAAGCCGCGACAGGGAATCAGCCCCAGCATTTT.

This clonotype has at least ten counts. The chain uses TRBV11-2 and TRBJ2-5; the match to TRBD1 covers 7 bases. Germline V gene data show CDR1 as SGHAT and CDR2 as FQNNGV. J was trimmed by 7 bases and V by 4 bases; bases with no gene match: 6. The CDR3 contains 13 residues. DNA for the CDR3: TGTGCCAGCAGCTCGGGACAGAGGACGACCCAGTACTTC. As protein: CASSSGQRTTQYF.

A word on this clonotype: A much larger clone is a single base away; this may be a read error. This chain uses TRBV7-2 with TRBJ2-3; possibly TRBD1 for D (5 bases). The germline V gene encodes CDR1 SGHTA and CDR2 FQGNSA. CDR3 length: 14 residues. This chain's CDR3 is CASSLDWGTDAQYF. The CDR3, as DNA: TGTGCCAGCAGCTTAGACTGGGGCACAGATGCGCAGTATTTT. Filled out from reference TRBV7-2 and TRBJ2-3, the complete variable domain reads GAGVSQSPSNKVTEKGKDVELRCDPISGHTALYWYRQSLGQGLEFLIYFQGNSAPDKSGLPSDRFSAERTGGSVSTLTIQRTQQEDSAVYLCASSLDWGTDAQYFGPGTRLTVL.

This clonotype was seen ten or more times. This chain joins TRBV5-1 and TRBJ1-4; the match to TRBD1 covers 9 bases. The V gene end was trimmed by 5 bases and the J gene end by 7 bases; junction bases not matched to a gene: 6. This CDR3 spans 14 amino acids. Germline assignment: CDR1 SGHRS and CDR2 YFSETQ. DNA of the CDR3: TGCGCCAGCAGATCCGGGACAGGGCGTGAAAAACTGTTTTTT. Its translation is CASRSGTGREKLFF.

As concerns this clonotype: A read error may produce the germline difference seen at one junction end. This chain uses TRBV28 with TRBJ1-1; TRBD1 agrees at 8 bases. Germline V CDR1 and CDR2: MDHEN, SYDVKM. The CDR3 extends over 12 amino acids. CDR3 nucleotide sequence: TGTGCCAGCAGAACAGGGGGGACTGATGCTTTCTTT. Translation: CASRTGGTDAFF.

The sample holds many counts of this clonotype. The chain links TRBV27 to TRBJ2-5; TRBD1 matches 10 bases. Germline V lookup: CDR1 MNHEY, CDR2 SMNVEV (reference sequence). Trimming took 2 bases from V and 4 from J; bases not matched to a gene: 4. The CDR3 has 15 residues. The CDR3 bases are TGTGCCAGCAGTTTAGACTGGACAGGGGGAGAGACCCAGTACTTC. This sequence encodes CASSLDWTGGETQYF.

This sequence joins TRBV30 and TRBJ1-6, with a weak D call TRBD1 (5 bases). The CDR3 is made up of 14 amino acids. Germline-derived CDR1 and CDR2 are GTSNPN and SVGIG (reference sequence). V lost 0 bases and J 7 bases, leaving 10 bases between the germline ends. CDR3 nucleotide sequence: TGTGCCTGGAGTGTCGTGGGGCTGAATTCACCCCTCCACTTT. Its translation: CAWSVVGLNSPLHF.

In its sample, this clonotype was seen a few times. The CDR3 loop is CASSEGQPSWGGELFF. As DNA, the CDR3 is TGTGCCAGTAGTGAGGGACAGCCTTCTTGGGGCGGGGAGCTGTTTTTT. The rearrangement links TRBV19 to TRBJ2-2, with 7 positions matching TRBD1. Germline V gene data show CDR1 as LNHDA and CDR2 as SQIVND (reference sequence). The J segment lost 7 bases and the V segment lost 5 bases, leaving 13 bases of the junction unmatched. The CDR3 spans 16 residues. The entire variable domain, with the rest obtained from reference TRBV19 and TRBJ2-2, is as follows: DGGITQSPKYLFRKEGQNVTLSCEQNLNHDAMYWYRQDPGQGLRLIYYSQIVNDFQKGDIAEGYSVSREKKESFPLTVTSAQKNPTAFYLCASSEGQPSWGGELFFGEGSRLTVL.

This chain uses TRBV7-3 with TRBJ2-7; 11 bases fit TRBD1. The CDR3 is 16 amino acids. Trimming cost V 5 bases and J 5 bases; bases outside gene matches: 11. CDR1 is SGHTA and CDR2 is FQGTGA in the germline V gene. CDR3 sequence: CASSRHGTGGIDEQYF. CDR3 DNA sequence: TGTGCCAGCAGCAGACACGGGACAGGGGGTATCGACGAGCAGTACTTC.

This clonotype was detected many times. The chain recombines TRBV28 with TRBJ2-1, with TRBD2 identical over 13 bases. This CDR3 comprises 16 residues. Trimming took 6 bases from V and 9 from J; bases not matched to a gene: 11. CDR1 is MDHEN, CDR2 SYDVKM, per germline. CDR3 nucleotide sequence: TGTGCCAGCAGGCTCCCCGGGACTAGCGGGAATACTGAGCAGTTCTTC. This sequence encodes CASRLPGTSGNTEQFF.

The V gene is TRBV15, the J gene TRBJ2-1; 10 bases map to TRBD2. Germline V gene lookup returns CDR1 LNHNV and CDR2 YYDKDF (reference sequence). This CDR3 spans 16 amino acids. V shed 5 bases and J 5 bases; nucleotides not matched to a gene: 9. The CDR3 sequence: CATSLQASGRDNEQFF. CDR3 in DNA: TGTGCCACCAGCTTACAAGCTAGCGGGAGAGACAATGAGCAGTTCTTC.

This clonotype has at least ten counts. CDR3 region: CASSLDRRIDEQYF. CDR3 nucleotide sequence: TGTGCCAGCAGCCTGGACAGGCGGATCGACGAGCAGTACTTC. The chain carries TRBV5-5 and TRBJ2-7; 7 bases match TRBD1. Germline assignment: CDR1 SGHKS and CDR2 YYEKEE (reference sequence). The CDR3 contains 14 residues. The ends lost 4 bases at V and 5 bases at J; junction bases unmatched: 9. Using reference TRBV5-5 and TRBJ2-7 for the parts outside the CDR3, the full variable domain is DAGVTQSPTHLIKTRGQQVTLRCSPISGHKSVSWYQQVLGQGPQFIFQYYEKEERGRGNFPDRFSARQFPNYSSELNVNALLLGDSALYLCASSLDRRIDEQYFGPGTRLTVT.

This clonotype showed up many times. J is TRBJ2-7 and V is TRBV7-2; 12 bases map to TRBD2. The length of the CDR3 is 16 residues. Germline V gene lookup returns CDR1 SGHTA and CDR2 FQGNSA. J gave up 4 bases and V 1 base, and 5 bases lay outside the gene matches. The CDR3, as DNA: TGTGCCAGCAGCTTAGACGTGACTAGCGGGGGTTACGAGCAGTACTTC. Amino acid sequence: CASSLDVTSGGYEQYF.

This clonotype was found once. V usage is TRBV29-1 and J usage is TRBJ1-1; 9 bases map to TRBD1. The CDR3 spans 13 residues. The germline V gene encodes CDR1 SQVTM and CDR2 ANQGSEA. V shed 7 bases and J 3 bases; nucleotides not matched to a gene: 6. CDR3 sequence reads: CSGDRGRHTEAFF. In DNA, the CDR3 is TGCAGCGGCGACAGGGGGAGACACACTGAAGCTTTCTTT.

This clonotype was observed at least ten times. The V gene is TRBV6-5, the J gene TRBJ1-3; D is ambiguous. Per the germline V gene, CDR1 is MNHEY and CDR2 is SVGAGI. V gave up 2 bases and J gave up 0 bases, with 8 bases separating them. This CDR3 comprises 15 residues. CDR3 sequence reads: CASSYGEVSGNTIYF. The CDR3 coding sequence is TGTGCCAGCAGTTACGGGGAGGTCTCTGGAAACACCATATATTTT.

This clonotype was picked up many times. CDR3: CASSFSGHSYEQYF. The CDR3 bases are TGTGCCAGCAGCTTCTCGGGACACAGCTACGAGCAGTACTTC. This chain joins TRBV7-9 and TRBJ2-7; D may be TRBD1 (6 bases). V shed 3 bases and J shed 3 bases, with 12 bases lying between them. This CDR3 contains 14 residues. Germline loops: CDR1 SEHNR, CDR2 FQNEAQ (reference sequence). Looking up the rest from reference TRBV7-9 and TRBJ2-7 gives the full variable domain: DTGVSQNPRHKITKRGQNVTFRCDPISEHNRLYWYRQTLGQGPEFLTYFQNEAQLEKSRLLSDRFSAERPKGSFSTLEIQRTEQGDSAMYLCASSFSGHSYEQYFGPGTRLTVT.

This clonotype was found many times. The rearrangement links TRBV28 to TRBJ2-1; D perhaps matches TRBD1 (6 bases). The ends were cut back, 4 bases at V and 6 bases at J, with 10 bases in the middle. This CDR3 has 13 amino acids. The V gene's germline CDR1 is MDHEN and CDR2 SYDVKM. CDR3 in DNA: TGTGCCAGCAGTTCCGCACAGGGCAATGAGCAGTTCTTC. Its translation: CASSSAQGNEQFF. Using reference TRBV28 and TRBJ2-1 for the parts outside the CDR3, the full variable domain is DVKVTQSSRYLVKRTGEKVFLECVQDMDHENMFWYRQDPGLGLRLIYFSYDVKMKEKGDIPEGYSVSREKKERFSLILESASTNQTSMYLCASSSAQGNEQFFGPGTRLTVL.

V is TRBV6-4 and J is TRBJ2-1, with D possibly TRBD2 on 6 matching bases. V was shortened by 2 bases and J by 0 bases, with 11 bases between the two germline ends. The CDR3 loop spans 16 amino acids. CDR1 MRHNA and CDR2 SNTAGT come from the germline V gene. The CDR3 region has the DNA TGTGCCAGCAGTGACAGGTACGGGAGCTCCTACAATGAGCAGTTCTTC. Amino acid sequence: CASSDRYGSSYNEQFF.

The chain couples TRBV6-2 or TRBV6-3 to TRBJ2-3; D is unclear. Germline V lookup: CDR1 MNHEY, CDR2 SVGEGT. V was trimmed by 8 bases and J by 8 bases, leaving 17 bases between them. The CDR3 is 13 amino acids. In DNA form, the CDR3 reads TGTGCCAGCGGGATAGGAATGGCGGTTACGCAGTATTTT. Translation: CASGIGMAVTQYF.

The table lists this clonotype with many counts. The chain joins TRBV6-2 or TRBV6-3 to TRBJ2-7; D is perhaps TRBD1 or TRBD2 (6 bases each). The germline V gene encodes CDR1 MNHEY and CDR2 SVGEGT. V was cut by 1 base and J by 3 bases, with 16 bases left in between. The CDR3 loop spans 16 amino acids. The CDR3 sequence: CASSYFPAGGGYEQYF. CDR3 bases: TGTGCCAGCAGTTACTTCCCGGCCGGGGGCGGCTACGAGCAGTACTTC.

This clonotype showed up many times. The V gene is TRBV28, the J gene TRBJ2-3; D perhaps matches TRBD2 (6 bases). Germline V lookup: CDR1 MDHEN, CDR2 SYDVKM. V was shortened by 5 bases and J by 2 bases, with 11 bases between the two germline ends. The CDR3 spans 14 residues. CDR3 sequence reads: CASSPGDPTDTQYF. The DNA of the CDR3 is TGTGCCAGCAGTCCGGGAGACCCCACAGATACGCAGTATTTT.

This clonotype has more than one count but fewer than ten. The chain recombines TRBV10-3 with TRBJ1-4; D is possibly TRBD1 (6 bases). Germline loops: CDR1 ENHRY, CDR2 SYGVKD. The V gene lost 10 bases and the J gene lost 5 bases, with 11 bases spanning the gap. This CDR3 spans 12 amino acids. DNA for the CDR3: TGTGCCAGCCGGGACAACAATGAAAAACTGTTTTTT. It is translated as CASRDNNEKLFF.

The chain is built from TRBV11-2 and TRBJ2-5; a weak D match, TRBD2 (6 bases). CDR3 length: 16 residues. V lost 0 bases and J 7 bases, leaving 18 bases between the germline ends. In germline, CDR1 is SGHAT, CDR2 FQNNGV. The CDR3 spells CASSLEGGLAMWTQYF. The CDR3 DNA follows: TGTGCCAGCAGCTTAGAGGGGGGTCTCGCCATGTGGACCCAGTACTTC. The full variable domain, its missing parts supplied by reference TRBV11-2 and TRBJ2-5, is EAGVAQSPRYKIIEKRQSVAFWCNPISGHATLYWYQQILGQGPKLLIQFQNNGVVDDSQLPKDRFSAERLKGVDSTLKIQPAKLEDSAVYLCASSLEGGLAMWTQYFGPGTRLLVL.

This clonotype was detected a few times. The chain couples TRBV6-2 or TRBV6-3 to TRBJ1-5, with D unclear. This CDR3 comprises 14 residues. The V end lost 1 base, the J end lost 6 bases, and 10 bases lay between the germline ends. Germline-derived CDR1 and CDR2 are MNHEY and SVGEGT. The CDR3 sequence: CASSYLSDGQPQHF. The CDR3 DNA follows: TGTGCCAGCAGTTACTTGTCAGATGGTCAGCCCCAGCATTTT.

Details on this clonotype: This CDR3 is missing its conserved last phenylalanine or tryptophan, likely due to a read error. The gene calls are TRBV4-1 and TRBJ2-7; 9 bases line up with TRBD1. The CDR3 runs to 18 residues. From germline, CDR1 is MGHRA and CDR2 YSYEKL. The V gene end was trimmed by 4 bases and the J gene end by 7 bases; junction bases not matched to a gene: 20. The DNA of the CDR3 is TGCGCCAGCAGCCGCCTAATGTCCCCGGGACAGGGAGTAGGGGAGCAGTACCTC. This codes for CASSRLMSPGQGVGEQYL.

This clonotype appeared many times. The gene calls are TRBV30 and TRBJ1-1; weak D call: TRBD1 (5 bases). This CDR3 contains 14 residues. Germline CDR1 is GTSNPN and CDR2 is SVGIG (reference sequence). V was shortened by 2 bases and J by 0 bases, with 10 bases between the two germline ends. The CDR3 DNA follows: TGTGCCTGGAGTTGGACACTGATGAACACTGAAGCTTTCTTT. It encodes CAWSWTLMNTEAFF.

V is TRBV27 and J is TRBJ2-4; D may be TRBD1 (6 bases). CDR3 length: 20 residues. Trimming removed 5 bases at V and 2 bases at J, with 28 bases between. Germline V gives CDR1 MNHEY, CDR2 SMNVEV (reference sequence). The CDR3 region is CASSNQAGTSYLQPKNIQYF. CDR3 nucleotide sequence: TGTGCCAGCAGTAACCAAGCCGGGACAAGTTACCTTCAGCCCAAAAACATTCAGTACTTC.

This clonotype has only a few counts. The chain couples TRBV7-9 to TRBJ1-1, with D perhaps TRBD1 (6 bases). The germline V gene has CDR1 SEHNR and CDR2 FQNEAQ (reference sequence). This CDR3 has 17 amino acids. The ends were cut back, 5 bases at V and 1 base at J, with 20 bases in the middle. The CDR3 sequence is CASSPFSGGGQNTEAFF. The CDR3 DNA reads as TGTGCCAGCAGCCCCTTTTCTGGTGGGGGGCAGAACACTGAAGCTTTCTTT.